The following is a TCR beta chain sequence with its context. This specimen comes from a study of blood T cell repertoires in COVID-19. About the study: The origin of the acute and convalescent COVID-19 samples was the United States, Italy and Spain. The analysed material was cDNA or gDNA that came from T cells, B-cell-depleted T cells, or PBMCs.

Sequenced by immunoSEQ multiplex PCR; TCRdb stores in-frame clones only, minus some. The top ten clones hold approximately 1.5% of a sample with around 280,000 clones, around 89% of them seen once. Germline-derived CDR1 and CDR2 are SEHNR and FQNEAQ (reference sequence). V dropped 0 bases and J dropped 5 bases, with 13 bases sitting between them. The CDR3 runs to 15 residues. This chain joins TRBV7-9 and TRBJ2-5; tentative D call: TRBD2 (6 bases). The specimen sequenced was PBMCs or T cells enriched from blood (not recorded which). The TCR comes from a woman under 30 with acute COVID-19. The chain's CDR3 is CASSLAILAEETQYF. CDR3 DNA sequence: TGTGCCAGCAGCTTAGCAATTTTAGCGGAGGAGACCCAGTACTTC. Full variable domain (outside the CDR3, taken from reference TRBV7-9 and TRBJ2-5): DTGVSQNPRHKITKRGQNVTFRCDPISEHNRLYWYRQTLGQGPEFLTYFQNEAQLEKSRLLSDRFSAERPKGSFSTLEIQRTEQGDSAMYLCASSLAILAEETQYFGPGTRLLVL.